This T cell receptor (beta chain) was identified in a study of identical twins. Broader study findings: The abundant beta clonotypes from cord blood had fewer insertions, and memory repertoires had none of this. Because invariant MAIT and iNKT cells could be present, zero-insertion analyses could be partly confounded.

This CDR3 spans 12 amino acids. Trimming pared 3 bases from V and 1 base from J, leaving 4 bases between. The germline CDR1 and CDR2 sequences are KGHSH and LQKENI. TCRdb re-called the 5' RACE reads with MiXCR, one entry per CDR3 protein. The sample has 450,000 to 650,000 distinct CDR3 sequences; around 15% are singletons. This clonotype was counted only a few times. Its target is not known. These data also formed part of another study, on yellow fever vaccine responses in identical twins. Per that paper: It has been reported that, in twins, the vaccine T cell response seemed partly convergent and partly personalized.

Sequenced sample: CD4+ T cells sorted from blood. This receptor was taken from a woman between 18 and 29 years old in good health. The rearrangement links TRBV18 to TRBJ2-7; no reliable D call. This CDR3 reads CASSPGSYEQYV. CDR3 nucleotide sequence: TGTGCCAGCTCACCCGGGTCCTACGAGCAGTACGTC.